The rows below give T cell receptor beta chains drawn from one sample of a study of CD8+ T cells in alopecia areata. TCRdb's copy holds only in-frame clones and misses some; the assay was immunoSEQ multiplex PCR. The sample has some 120,000 clones, around three fifths seen once. The specimen was CD4+ T cells sorted from blood, collected at week 0. Receptor source: a human donor with alopecia areata. The conserved cysteine and the conserved F or W are not part of the CDR3 here. Fields, in order: V gene, J gene, CDR3 protein.

V gene: TRBV5-1; J gene: TRBJ2-2; CDR3 protein: ASSLKGQGALNTGELF
V gene: TRBV28; J gene: TRBJ2-5; CDR3 protein: ASGQGQETQY
V gene: TRBV11-3; J gene: TRBJ2-3; CDR3 protein: ASSPTAGSDTQY
V gene: TRBV7-2; J gene: TRBJ2-5; CDR3 protein: ASSSDREETQY
V gene: TRBV10-3; J gene: TRBJ1-2; CDR3 protein: AISDRLYGYT
V gene: TRBV10-3; J gene: TRBJ2-5; CDR3 protein: AIGLAKETQY
V gene: TRBV10-3; J gene: TRBJ2-2; CDR3 protein: AISEHEDPNTGELF
V gene: TRBV5-1; J gene: TRBJ2-7; CDR3 protein: ASSLEWGEKY
V gene: TRBV6-6; J gene: TRBJ2-4; CDR3 protein: ASSRLAENFQY
V gene: TRBV11-3; J gene: TRBJ2-7; CDR3 protein: ASSPVGAGEQY
V gene: TRBV4-3; J gene: TRBJ2-2; CDR3 protein: ASSQVSGEAGELF
V gene: TRBV27; J gene: TRBJ1-1; CDR3 protein: ASSKGTGGSEAF
V gene: TRBV7-9; J gene: TRBJ2-7; CDR3 protein: ASTYSGGGYEQY
V gene: TRBV19; J gene: TRBJ2-2; CDR3 protein: ASSPGFVRTGDPGELF
V gene: TRBV9; J gene: TRBJ2-2; CDR3 protein: ASSSSGNTGELF
V gene: TRBV25-1; J gene: TRBJ2-5; CDR3 protein: ASRDGQIQETQY
V gene: TRBV27; J gene: TRBJ1-5; CDR3 protein: ASGDRFGQPQH
V gene: TRBV7-2; J gene: TRBJ2-1; CDR3 protein: ASSSRGTGGNEQF
V gene: TRBV4-3; J gene: TRBJ1-4; CDR3 protein: ASSQYTGGRGEKLF
V gene: TRBV9; J gene: TRBJ2-5; CDR3 protein: ASSPLAGGRVETQY
V gene: TRBV30; J gene: TRBJ2-1; CDR3 protein: AWSVPFGARYNEQF
V gene: TRBV6-5; J gene: TRBJ1-1; CDR3 protein: ASRPTGGNTEAF
V gene: TRBV5-1; J gene: TRBJ1-1; CDR3 protein: ASSLQTGTGRLAEAF
V gene: TRBV4-1; J gene: TRBJ2-6; CDR3 protein: ASSQVRTGGRSGANVLT
V gene: TRBV28; J gene: TRBJ2-2; CDR3 protein: ASSPDSGELF
V gene: TRBV29-1; J gene: TRBJ2-7; CDR3 protein: SAGQVGGNEQY
V gene: TRBV27; J gene: TRBJ2-7; CDR3 protein: ASSRFSGRGYHEQY
V gene: TRBV4-2; J gene: TRBJ1-4; CDR3 protein: ASSRQAANEKLF
V gene: TRBV2; J gene: TRBJ2-7; CDR3 protein: AGGTAFYEQY
V gene: TRBV10-3; J gene: TRBJ1-5; CDR3 protein: ATRPEGNQPQH
V gene: TRBV10-3; J gene: TRBJ1-1; CDR3 protein: AISQPGTVNTEAF
V gene: TRBV13; J gene: TRBJ2-7; CDR3 protein: ASSYRDVPYEQY
V gene: TRBV15; J gene: TRBJ2-3; CDR3 protein: ATSRESQRADTQY
V gene: TRBV15; J gene: TRBJ1-1; CDR3 protein: ATSRRAGEAF
V gene: TRBV6-5; J gene: TRBJ2-1; CDR3 protein: ASSFFGTVGNEQF
V gene: TRBV27; J gene: TRBJ1-5; CDR3 protein: ASSTGIQPQH
V gene: TRBV7-6; J gene: TRBJ2-5; CDR3 protein: ASSRQGPEETQY
V gene: TRBV5-1; J gene: TRBJ2-7; CDR3 protein: ASSRDFLWY
V gene: TRBV7-9; J gene: TRBJ1-1; CDR3 protein: ASSLAGTEEAF
V gene: TRBV25-1; J gene: TRBJ1-5; CDR3 protein: ASSGPGTGISNQPQH
V gene: TRBV6-1; J gene: TRBJ2-7; CDR3 protein: ASNNLGVEEDEQY
V gene: TRBV4-3; J gene: TRBJ1-6; CDR3 protein: ASSQDRRLPLH
V gene: TRBV5-1; J gene: TRBJ2-7; CDR3 protein: ASSVTGSSYEQY
V gene: TRBV6-1; J gene: TRBJ1-2; CDR3 protein: ASSRDWNYGYT
V gene: TRBV4-2; J gene: TRBJ2-2; CDR3 protein: ASSQEFPVGRAGELF
V gene: TRBV4-1; J gene: TRBJ2-3; CDR3 protein: ASSALARTDTQY
V gene: TRBV5-1; J gene: TRBJ2-7; CDR3 protein: ASSFGRGRSYEQY